This T cell receptor (beta chain) is from a study of radiation and T cells in renal cell carcinoma. Findings and caveats of the study: Pretreatment tumor biopsies were lacking, so baseline clonotypes are unknown. From baseline, blood top tumor clonotypes peaked at 2 weeks post-radiation.

Sequencing was performed with immunoSEQ multiplex PCR; in TCRdb, only in-frame clones are kept and a portion is missing. This table holds 45,000 to 55,000 clones, roughly 80% found once. The time point: blood 2 weeks post-SBRT. Treatment reported: 15 Gy SBRT to primary tumor, nephrectomy 4 weeks later. The germline V gene has CDR1 MNHEY and CDR2 SVGAGI. The CDR3 extends over 15 amino acids. V lost 10 bases and J 7 bases, leaving 22 bases between the germline ends. As concerns this clone: What it binds is unknown.

The genes are TRBV6-5 and TRBJ2-2; no firm D call. Sequencing used blood, obtained from a patient whose treatment included radiotherapy and nephrectomy. The sequence derives from a woman aged 70-85 years with renal cell carcinoma. The CDR3: CATKPRVAGFGELFF. The CDR3 DNA reads as TGTGCCACCAAACCAAGGGTGGCCGGTTTCGGGGAGCTGTTTTTT.